This paragraph reports one TCR beta chain. The V and J ends lost 1 base and 4 bases respectively, with 13 bases between them. The CDR3 is made up of 14 amino acids. Germline assignment: CDR1 SQVTM and CDR2 ANQGSEA. A sample-barcoded 5' primer and a J-beta primer mix were used in a second PCR of about 7 to 11 cycles. TCRdb re-called the 5' RACE reads with MiXCR, one entry per CDR3 protein. The sample consists of about 1,400,000 distinct CDR3 sequences, almost 60% of them appearing once. Per-sample yields of isolated PBMCs were at least 6 million. This record comes from a study of blood T cells in healthy people across ages.

J is TRBJ2-5 and V is TRBV29-1; maybe TRBD2 (6 bases). The sequence was obtained from a man between 18 and 35 years old in good health. Material: blood. CDR3 residues: CSVEGPRGIETQYF. As DNA, the CDR3 is TGCAGCGTTGAAGGTCCGCGGGGAATAGAGACCCAGTACTTC.